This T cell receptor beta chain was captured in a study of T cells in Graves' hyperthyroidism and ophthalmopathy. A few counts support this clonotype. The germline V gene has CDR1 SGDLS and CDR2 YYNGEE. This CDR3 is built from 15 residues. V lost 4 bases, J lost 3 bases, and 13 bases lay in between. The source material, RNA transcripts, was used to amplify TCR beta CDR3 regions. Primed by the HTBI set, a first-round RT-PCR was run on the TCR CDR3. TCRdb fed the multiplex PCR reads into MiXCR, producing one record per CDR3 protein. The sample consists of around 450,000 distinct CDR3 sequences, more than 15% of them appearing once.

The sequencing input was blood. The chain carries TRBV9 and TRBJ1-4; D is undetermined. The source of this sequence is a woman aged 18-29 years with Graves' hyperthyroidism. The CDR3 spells CASSSAGKPNEKLFF. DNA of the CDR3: TGTGCCAGCAGCTCAGCGGGGAAACCTAATGAAAAACTGTTTTTT.